This T cell receptor beta chain was captured by sequencing in a study of shared clonotypes between healthy human individuals. In the study overall: CD4 naive and memory got three plates each, CD8 naive two, CD8 memory one.

Healthy adults negative for HIV, lacking recent acute infections or vaccinations, served as donors. Repertoires were generated with immunoSEQ multiplex PCR, while TCRdb's copy carries only in-frame clones and drops some. The data hold 2 million to 2.5 million clones, with about nine tenths observed a single time. CDR3 size: 12 residues. Germline assignment: CDR1 SGHRS and CDR2 YFSETQ. Deletions cut 0 bases from V and 10 bases from J, with 8 bases between. The sample consisted of naive CD4+ T cells from PBMCs. Stated subset: CD45RA+ positively selected. The sequence derives from a man between 18 and 29 years old in good health. Some clones in this sample may be carry-over from other donors' samples. This chain links TRBV5-1 with TRBJ2-1; no clear D gene. The CDR3 DNA reads TGCGCCAGCAGCTTGGGGGGTGAGGAGCAGTTCTTC. Protein: CASSLGGEEQFF.